This T cell receptor beta chain is drawn from a study of blood T cell repertoires in COVID-19. At the level of the study: Researchers got acute and convalescent COVID-19 samples from the United States, Italy and Spain. PBMCs, B-cell-depleted T cells, or T cells were the source of the cDNA or gDNA that made up the material.

Per the authors' pipeline: Estimation of nucleated cell counts relied on the amplification of reference gene primers. The protocol was immunoSEQ multiplex PCR, while the TCRdb copy is restricted to in-frame clones and leaves out a portion. For V, J and clone size, that table is used; D and trimming come from the DNA. The sample holds roughly 350,000 clones; 91% are singletons and the top ten take more than 3%. Source material: peripheral blood. The source of this sequence is a woman between 18 and 30 years old who had recovered from COVID-19.

For the CDR3, the DNA is TGCGCCAGCAGCCGAAGGCTAGCGGGAGTTTATGAGCAGTTCTTC. It is translated as CASSRRLAGVYEQFF. The chain has TRBV4-3 and TRBJ2-1; TRBD2 agrees at 10 bases. This CDR3 region has 15 residues. The V gene's germline CDR1 is LGHNA and CDR2 YSLEER. With V trimmed by 4 bases and J by 8 bases, 8 bases remained unmatched.